This T cell receptor beta chain was sequenced during a study of blood T cells in healthy people across ages. Study background: Using template switching, researchers captured about one barcoded beta molecule for each two T cells.

Overall study findings and caveats: Fewer expanded clones and more diversity marked long-lived versus aged donors. Significant beta diversity loss was already apparent by age approximately 36, declining roughly linearly.

A minimum of 5 micrograms of total RNA was extracted per sample. Primed by a sample-barcoded 5' primer and a J-beta primer mix, a second PCR proceeded for roughly 6 to 12 cycles. TCRdb analysed the 5' RACE reads with MiXCR anew, one entry per CDR3 protein. The sample shows about 1.6 million distinct CDR3 sequences, 30% to 40% of them seen only once. The germline V and J ends were trimmed by 5 bases and 6 bases, with 7 bases remaining between them. CDR3 length: 12 residues. Germline-derived CDR1 and CDR2 are MNHEY and SVGEGT. This clonotype has just a few counts. What it recognizes is unknown. Specimen: blood. This sequence was found in a young woman in good health. V usage is TRBV6-2 or TRBV6-3 and J usage is TRBJ2-2; D call uncertain. CDR3 nucleotide sequence: TGTGCCAGCAGTCCCGTGCCCGGGGAGCTGTTTTTT. This translates into CASSPVPGELFF.